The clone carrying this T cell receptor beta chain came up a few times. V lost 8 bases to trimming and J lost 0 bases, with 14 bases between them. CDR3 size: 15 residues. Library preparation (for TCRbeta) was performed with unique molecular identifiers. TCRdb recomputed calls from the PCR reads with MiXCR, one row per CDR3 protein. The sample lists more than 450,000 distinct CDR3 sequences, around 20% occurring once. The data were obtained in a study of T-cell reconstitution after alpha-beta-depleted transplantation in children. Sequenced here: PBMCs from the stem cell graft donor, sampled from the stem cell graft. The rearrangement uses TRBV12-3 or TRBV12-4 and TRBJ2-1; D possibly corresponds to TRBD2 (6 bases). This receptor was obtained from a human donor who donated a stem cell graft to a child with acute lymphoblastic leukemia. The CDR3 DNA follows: TGTGCCAGCGCCGTTAGCGGTAGCTCCTACAATGAGCAGTTCTTC. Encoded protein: CASAVSGSSYNEQFF.